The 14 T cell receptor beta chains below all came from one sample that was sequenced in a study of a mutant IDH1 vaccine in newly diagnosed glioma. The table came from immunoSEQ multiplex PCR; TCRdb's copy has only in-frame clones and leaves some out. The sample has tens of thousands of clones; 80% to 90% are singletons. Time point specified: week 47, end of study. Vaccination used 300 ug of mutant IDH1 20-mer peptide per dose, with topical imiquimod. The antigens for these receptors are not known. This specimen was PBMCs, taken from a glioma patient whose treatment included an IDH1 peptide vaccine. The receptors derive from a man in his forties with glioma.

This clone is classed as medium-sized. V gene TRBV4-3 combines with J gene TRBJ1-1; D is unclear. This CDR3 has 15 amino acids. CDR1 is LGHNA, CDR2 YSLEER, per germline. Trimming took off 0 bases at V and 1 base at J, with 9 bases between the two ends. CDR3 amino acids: CASSQDKVRNTEAFF. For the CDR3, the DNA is TGCGCCAGCAGCCAAGATAAGGTCAGGAACACTGAAGCTTTCTTT.

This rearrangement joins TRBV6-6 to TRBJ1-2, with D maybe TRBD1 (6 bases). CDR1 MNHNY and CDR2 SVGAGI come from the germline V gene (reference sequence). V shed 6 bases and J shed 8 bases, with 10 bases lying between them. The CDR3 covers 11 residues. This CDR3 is CASRAGVGYTF. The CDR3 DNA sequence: TGTGCCAGCAGAGCAGGGGTGGGCTACACCTTC.

CDR3 DNA: TGTGCCAGCATCCCCTACGGGGGGGCCCCCTACAATGAGCAGTTCTTC. Protein product: CASIPYGGAPYNEQFF. V and J are TRBV7-2 and TRBJ2-1; 8 bases match TRBD2. V was clipped by 7 bases and J by 2 bases; unmatched bases: 10. Germline V gene sequence: CDR1 SGHTA, CDR2 FQGNSA. CDR3 size: 16 residues.

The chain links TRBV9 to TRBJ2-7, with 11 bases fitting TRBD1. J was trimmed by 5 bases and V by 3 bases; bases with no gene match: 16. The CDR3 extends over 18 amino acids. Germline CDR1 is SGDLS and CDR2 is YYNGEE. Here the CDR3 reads CASSARGQGEGSLNEQYF. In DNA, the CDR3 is TGTGCCAGCAGCGCAAGGGGACAGGGGGAAGGCTCGCTGAACGAGCAGTACTTC.

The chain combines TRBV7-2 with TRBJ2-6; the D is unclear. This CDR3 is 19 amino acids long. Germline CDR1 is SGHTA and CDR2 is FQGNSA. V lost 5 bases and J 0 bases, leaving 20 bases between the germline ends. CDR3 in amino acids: CASSPRPRPENSGANVLTF. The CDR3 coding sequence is TGTGCCAGCAGCCCCCGCCCCCGGCCAGAGAACTCTGGGGCCAACGTCCTGACTTTC.

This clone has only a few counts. The DNA for the CDR3 is TGTGCCTGGAGTGAGATTCCAGACAAGGGCACTGAAGCTTTCTTT. The encoded protein is CAWSEIPDKGTEAFF. This rearrangement joins TRBV30 to TRBJ1-1; D gene uncertain. Germline V gene lookup returns CDR1 GTSNPN and CDR2 SVGIG (reference sequence). Trimming removed 1 base at V and 4 bases at J, with 16 bases between. This CDR3 has 15 residues. Using reference TRBV30 and TRBJ1-1 for the parts outside the CDR3, the full variable domain is SQTIHQWPATLVQPVGSPLSLECTVEGTSNPNLYWYRQAAGRGLQLLFYSVGIGQISSEVPQNLSASRPQDRQFILSSKKLLLSDSGFYLCAWSEIPDKGTEAFFGQGTRLTVV.

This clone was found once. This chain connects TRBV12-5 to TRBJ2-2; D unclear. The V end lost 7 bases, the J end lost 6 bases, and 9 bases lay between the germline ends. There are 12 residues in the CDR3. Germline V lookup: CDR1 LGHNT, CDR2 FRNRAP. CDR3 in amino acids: CASAWNAGELFF. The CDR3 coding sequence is TGTGCTAGTGCCTGGAATGCCGGGGAGCTGTTTTTT.

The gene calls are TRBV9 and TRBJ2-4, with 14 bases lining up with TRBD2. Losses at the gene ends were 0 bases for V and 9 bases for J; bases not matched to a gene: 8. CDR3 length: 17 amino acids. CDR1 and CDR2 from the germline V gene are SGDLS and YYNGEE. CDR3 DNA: TGTGCCAGCAGCGTAGGACTAGCGGGGGGGCGGATAGGCATTCAGTACTTC. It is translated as CASSVGLAGGRIGIQYF.

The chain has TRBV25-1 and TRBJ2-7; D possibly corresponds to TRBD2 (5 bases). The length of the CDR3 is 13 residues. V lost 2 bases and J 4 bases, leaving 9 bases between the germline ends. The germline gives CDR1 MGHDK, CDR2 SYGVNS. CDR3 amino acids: CASSEARRYEQYF. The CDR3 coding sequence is TGTGCCAGCAGTGAAGCTAGGAGGTACGAGCAGTACTTC.

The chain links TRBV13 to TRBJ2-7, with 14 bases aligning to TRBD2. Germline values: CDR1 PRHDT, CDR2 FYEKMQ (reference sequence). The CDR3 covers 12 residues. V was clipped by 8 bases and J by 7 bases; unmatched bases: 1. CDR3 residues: CASGLAGGEQYF. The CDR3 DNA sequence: TGTGCCAGCGGACTAGCGGGGGGAGAGCAGTACTTC.

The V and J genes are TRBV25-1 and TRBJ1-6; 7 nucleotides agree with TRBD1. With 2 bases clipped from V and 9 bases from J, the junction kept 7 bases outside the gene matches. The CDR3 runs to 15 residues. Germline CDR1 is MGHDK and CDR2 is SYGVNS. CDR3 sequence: CASSEHQGGFSPLHF. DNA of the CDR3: TGTGCCAGCAGTGAACATCAGGGGGGATTTTCACCCCTCCACTTT.

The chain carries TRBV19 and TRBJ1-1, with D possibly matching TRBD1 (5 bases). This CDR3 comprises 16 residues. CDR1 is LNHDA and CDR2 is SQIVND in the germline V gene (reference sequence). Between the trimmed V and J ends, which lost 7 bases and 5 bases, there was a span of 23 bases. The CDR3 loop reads CASTNFRDPGGTEAFF. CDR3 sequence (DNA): TGTGCCAGTACAAATTTCCGGGACCCTGGGGGGACTGAAGCTTTCTTT.

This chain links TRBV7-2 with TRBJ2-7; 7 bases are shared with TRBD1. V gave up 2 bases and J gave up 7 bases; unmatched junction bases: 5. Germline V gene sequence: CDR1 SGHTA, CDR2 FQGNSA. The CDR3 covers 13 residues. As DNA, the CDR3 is TGTGCCAGCAGCTTAAGGACAGGTGATGAGCAGTACTTC. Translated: CASSLRTGDEQYF.

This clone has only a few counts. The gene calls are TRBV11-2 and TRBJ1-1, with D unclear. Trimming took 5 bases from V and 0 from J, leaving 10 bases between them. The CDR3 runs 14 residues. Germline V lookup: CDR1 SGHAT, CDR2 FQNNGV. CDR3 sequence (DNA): TGTGCCAGCAGCACCGATCCAATGAACACTGAAGCTTTCTTT. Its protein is CASSTDPMNTEAFF.